The entry below gives a single T cell receptor (beta chain) sequence along with its context. Its antigen is as yet unknown. This sample was taken from a study of CD4 T cells in relation to SARS-CoV-2 and coronaviruses. Study-wide results and limits: Monoreactive clones expanded significantly more to SARS-CoV-2 than crossreactive clones did.

The unexposed donors gave CD4+ T cells in about 2010-2019, prior to COVID-19. The cells were cultured for under 13 days before CD4+ T cells were isolated. Each well had approximately 2 million PBMCs in approximately 5% human AB serum with IL-2. V trimming: 5 bases; J trimming: 6 bases; junction bases outside the gene matches: 9. Germline assignment: CDR1 SGHTA and CDR2 FQGTGA. The CDR3 has 15 residues. Repertoires were generated with immunoSEQ multiplex PCR, while TCRdb's copy carries only in-frame clones and drops some. The table shows under 25,000 clones, with 70% to 80% occurring only once. The sequenced material came from CD4+ T cells from PBMCs, cultured in vitro. This sequence joins TRBV7-3 and TRBJ2-1, with TRBD2 matching 8 bases. This clonotype was sampled from a human donor in good health. In DNA, the CDR3 is TGTGCCAGCAGCAGTGGTAGCGGGGCTCCCAATGAGCAGTTCTTC. Encoded protein: CASSSGSGAPNEQFF.